Sequencing of this T cell receptor (beta chain) was carried out in a study of control samples from healthy donors and cancer patients. Germline lookup yields CDR1 KGHSH and CDR2 LQKENI. The CDR3 runs 15 residues. Trimming cost V 2 bases and J 0 bases, with 8 bases left between them. Only in-frame clones appear in the TCRdb table, and some are missing; sequencing was by immunoSEQ multiplex PCR. Of 150,000 to 200,000 clones detected, approximately 86% appear once; the ten largest clones hold approximately 1.7%. The TCR originated in a man aged 18 to 35 in good health. The rearrangement links TRBV18 to TRBJ1-5; D is unclear. Material for sequencing was blood. The CDR3: CASSPGQNSNQPQHF. The CDR3 DNA reads as TGTGCCAGCTCACCAGGGCAGAATAGCAATCAGCCCCAGCATTTT.